This T cell receptor (beta chain) appears in the sequencing data of a study of T-cell memory formation after mild COVID-19. The overall study: Largely donor-specific sequence clusters came from two donors. The study, taken as a whole, reports: Pre-infection memory carried some responding clones, suggesting that cross-reactive memory joined. Contracting clones localized mainly to CM and EM when CD4+ and mainly to EMRA when CD8+.

The CDR3 runs to 14 residues. Trimming shortened V by 5 bases and J by 0 bases, and 14 bases separated the two germline ends. From germline, CDR1 is SQVTM and CDR2 ANQGSEA. In the case of this clonotype: The antigen is undetermined.

5'RACE with constant-segment primers built TCRalpha and TCRbeta cDNA libraries with UMIs. TCRdb independently ran MiXCR on the 5' RACE reads; one entry per CDR3 protein. The table lists 50,000 to 60,000 distinct CDR3 sequences, about 27% of them singletons, with roughly 45% in the top ten. The sample consisted of PBMCs or a T cell subset sorted from them (not recorded which). This receptor was obtained from a man younger than 30 who had mild COVID-19 (a few samples of this study predate the infection). Cell type and time point are not known. V is TRBV29-1 and J is TRBJ2-7, with a possible D match to TRBD2 (6 bases). Written as DNA, the CDR3 is TGCAGCGTTTCGGGGGTAGAGATCTCCTACGAGCAGTACTTC. Protein product: CSVSGVEISYEQYF.